Shown below are 10 T cell receptor beta chains from a single sample sequenced in a study of T cell responses to AZD1222 COVID-19 vaccine. The protocol was immunoSEQ multiplex PCR, while the TCRdb copy is restricted to in-frame clones and leaves out a portion. The sample gives around 130,000 clones, roughly nine tenths of which show up once; over 2.5% is in the top ten. The sequencing here drew on peripheral blood, taken 28 days after the second AZD1222 dose. These receptor sequences come from an adult who received the AZD1222 COVID-19 vaccine.

The V gene is TRBV4-3, the J gene TRBJ2-7; 11 nucleotides match TRBD1. This CDR3 region has 16 residues. CDR1 and CDR2 (germline): LGHNA, YSLEER. V lost 1 base and J lost 5; bases outside the gene matches: 7. The CDR3 bases are TGCGCCAGCAGCCAAGTTCCGGGACAGGGGGGCAACGAGCAGTACTTC. Its protein product is CASSQVPGQGGNEQYF.

This chain joins TRBV28 and TRBJ1-1; D possibly corresponds to TRBD1 (6 bases). Germline CDR1 reads MDHEN; CDR2 reads SYDVKM. Trimming left V 6 bases short and J 0 bases short, with 11 bases between. This CDR3 is built from 14 residues. The CDR3 loop reads CASRLTGMNTEAFF. Here the CDR3 DNA reads TGTGCCAGCAGGCTTACAGGGATGAACACTGAAGCTTTCTTT.

This sequence joins TRBV24-1 and TRBJ2-1; D is perhaps TRBD2 (6 bases). The germline V gene encodes CDR1 KGHDR and CDR2 SFDVKD. The CDR3 has 14 residues. Trimming took 1 base from V and 9 from J, leaving 12 bases between them. Here the CDR3 DNA reads TGTGCCACCAGTGATTTAGGGCCGGAGGGTGAGCAGTTCTTC. As protein: CATSDLGPEGEQFF.

The rearrangement links TRBV7-2 to TRBJ2-7; D assignment may be TRBD1 or TRBD2 (6 bases each). Germline-derived CDR1 and CDR2 are SGHTA and FQGNSA. The ends were cut back, 5 bases at V and 0 bases at J, with 14 bases in the middle. The CDR3 consists of 15 residues. The CDR3 nucleotides are TGTGCCAGCAGCCTTGAGGGGGGACGCTCCTACGAGCAGTACTTC. Protein sequence: CASSLEGGRSYEQYF. The entire variable domain, with the rest obtained from reference TRBV7-2 and TRBJ2-7, is as follows: GAGVSQSPSNKVTEKGKDVELRCDPISGHTALYWYRQSLGQGLEFLIYFQGNSAPDKSGLPSDRFSAERTGGSVSTLTIQRTQQEDSAVYLCASSLEGGRSYEQYFGPGTRLTVT.

The rearrangement links TRBV7-9 to TRBJ1-4, with D tentatively TRBD1 (6 bases). V shed 5 bases and J shed 3 bases, with 13 bases lying between them. CDR1 SEHNR and CDR2 FQNEAQ come from the germline V gene (reference sequence). The length of the CDR3 is 15 residues. Here the CDR3 DNA reads TGTGCCAGCAGCCCAAACAGGGCGTCTAATGAAAAACTGTTTTTT. This encodes CASSPNRASNEKLFF.

The CDR3 coding sequence is TGTGCCACGTCAAAGGGCCAAGAGACCCAGTACTTC. Translating gives CATSKGQETQYF. This chain links TRBV18 with TRBJ2-5; D gene ambiguous. The ends were cut back, 10 bases at V and 1 base at J, with 10 bases in the middle. Germline lookup yields CDR1 KGHSH and CDR2 LQKENI. This CDR3 contains 12 residues.

In nucleotides, the CDR3 is TGTGCCAGCAGTAACAGGGCCCGATTCAACGAGCAGTACTTC. It translates to CASSNRARFNEQYF. The chain is built from TRBV6-5 and TRBJ2-7; a possible D gene is TRBD1 (6 bases). V gave up 5 bases and J gave up 5 bases, with 16 bases separating them. The V gene's germline CDR1 is MNHEY and CDR2 SVGAGI. The CDR3 loop spans 14 amino acids.

The gene calls are TRBV29-1 and TRBJ2-7; possibly TRBD2 for D (5 bases). Per the germline V gene, CDR1 is SQVTM and CDR2 is ANQGSEA. The CDR3 spans 15 residues. The ends were cut back, 0 bases at V and 1 base at J, with 13 bases in the middle. The chain's CDR3 is CSVEDEKRESYEQYF. CDR3 bases: TGCAGCGTTGAAGATGAGAAAAGGGAGTCCTACGAGCAGTACTTC.

The chain carries TRBV11-3 and TRBJ2-7; D gene uncertain. The germline V gene has CDR1 SGHNT and CDR2 YENEEA. Trimming removed 5 bases from V and 5 bases from J, with 13 bases in between. The CDR3 runs 13 residues. The chain's CDR3 is CASSPPQRDEQYF. In nucleotides, the CDR3 is TGTGCCAGCAGCCCGCCCCAGAGAGACGAGCAGTACTTC.

The rearrangement uses TRBV29-1 and TRBJ2-7; perhaps TRBD2 as D (5 bases). The CDR3 runs 12 residues. V lost 1 base and J 3 bases, leaving 7 bases between the germline ends. Germline V gene lookup returns CDR1 SQVTM and CDR2 ANQGSEA. The CDR3 loop reads CSVEGGIYEQYF. The CDR3 region has the DNA TGCAGCGTTGAAGGAGGGATCTACGAGCAGTACTTC.